The sequence of this T cell receptor beta chain was determined in a study of blood T cell repertoires in COVID-19. Per the authors' pipeline: Estimation of nucleated cell counts was performed using reference gene primer amplification. Profiled with immunoSEQ multiplex PCR; TCRdb holds only in-frame clones, not every one. V and J calls and clone size are given by that table; D and trimming were obtained from the DNA. The sample carries 200,000 to 250,000 clones, roughly 87% recorded once. Living in 24 US areas, the participants were between 18 and 89 years of age. The sequencing input was PBMCs or T cells enriched from blood (not recorded which). The source is a young man with acute COVID-19.

Here the CDR3 DNA reads TGTGCCAGCAGTTACGCCGGACGGACTAATCAGCCCCAGCATTTT. This translates into CASSYAGRTNQPQHF. The chain carries TRBV6-2 or TRBV6-3 and TRBJ1-5; no clear D gene. The length of the CDR3 is 15 residues. Trimming cost V 2 bases and J 4 bases, with 12 bases left between them. Per germline, CDR1 MNHEY and CDR2 SVGEGT.